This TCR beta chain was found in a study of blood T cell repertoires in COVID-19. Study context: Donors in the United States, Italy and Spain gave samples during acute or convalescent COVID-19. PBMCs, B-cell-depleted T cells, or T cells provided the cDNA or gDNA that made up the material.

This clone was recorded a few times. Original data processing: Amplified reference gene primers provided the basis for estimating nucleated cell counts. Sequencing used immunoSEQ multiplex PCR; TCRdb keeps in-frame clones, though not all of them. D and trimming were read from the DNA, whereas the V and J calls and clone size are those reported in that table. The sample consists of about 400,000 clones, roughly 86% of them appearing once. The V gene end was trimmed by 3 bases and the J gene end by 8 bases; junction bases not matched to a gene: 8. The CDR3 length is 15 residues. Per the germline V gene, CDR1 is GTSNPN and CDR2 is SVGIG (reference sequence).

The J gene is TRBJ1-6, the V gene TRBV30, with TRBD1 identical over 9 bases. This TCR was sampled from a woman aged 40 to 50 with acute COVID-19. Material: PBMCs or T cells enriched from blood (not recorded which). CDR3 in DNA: TGTGCCTGGAGAAAGACAGGGGGAGGTCATTCACCCCTCCACTTT. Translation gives CAWRKTGGGHSPLHF. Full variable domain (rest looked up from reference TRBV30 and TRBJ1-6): SQTIHQWPATLVQPVGSPLSLECTVEGTSNPNLYWYRQAAGRGLQLLFYSVGIGQISSEVPQNLSASRPQDRQFILSSKKLLLSDSGFYLCAWRKTGGGHSPLHFGNGTRLTVT.